The 27 T cell receptor beta chains below were found in one sample sequenced in a study of shared clonotypes between healthy human individuals. Naivety among CD8 cells was defined by CD45RO negativity and positive CCR7 selection, thereby excluding terminally differentiated effector memory CD45RA+ cells. Here immunoSEQ multiplex PCR was the method, and the copy in TCRdb shows in-frame clones only, minus some. The sample comprises about 2.1 million clones, 93% of which are singletons, and 1.7% rests with the top ten. Sequencing used naive CD8+ T cells from PBMCs. All receptors derive from a man aged 18-30 years in good health. Some clones in this sample may be carry-over from other donors' samples.

This clone showed up just once. The chain recombines TRBV6-1 with TRBJ2-2, with D possibly matching TRBD2 (5 bases). There are 15 residues in the CDR3. Trimming shortened V by 2 bases and J by 0 bases, and 7 bases separated the two germline ends. CDR1 MNHNS and CDR2 SASEGT come from the germline V gene. CDR3 sequence (DNA): TGTGCCAGCAGTGAATGGGAGTCGAACACCGGGGAGCTGTTTTTT. Its protein is CASSEWESNTGELFF.

V gene TRBV4-3 combines with J gene TRBJ2-3, with a weak D call TRBD2 (6 bases). Germline-derived CDR1 and CDR2 are LGHNA and YSLEER. The CDR3 is made up of 15 amino acids. Between the trimmed V and J ends, which lost 0 bases and 4 bases, there was a span of 11 bases. The CDR3 loop is CASSQDVEGADTQYF. In DNA, the CDR3 is TGCGCCAGCAGCCAAGATGTGGAGGGAGCAGATACGCAGTATTTT.

V usage is TRBV9 and J usage is TRBJ2-1; 8 bases map to TRBD2. With V trimmed by 0 bases and J by 11 bases, 4 bases remained unmatched. CDR3 size: 13 residues. Per the germline V gene, CDR1 is SGDLS and CDR2 is YYNGEE. CDR3 in DNA: TGTGCCAGCAGCGTAGGGGCTAGCGGGCAGCAGTTCTTC. Translation: CASSVGASGQQFF.

The chain uses TRBV5-8 and TRBJ2-7; a possible D gene is TRBD2 (6 bases). V gave up 2 bases and J gave up 3 bases, with 9 bases separating them. The CDR3 covers 13 residues. The germline V gene has CDR1 SGHTS and CDR2 YDEGEE. CDR3 DNA sequence: TGTGCCAGCAGCTTCAACGGGGGCTACGAGCAGTACTTC. Protein: CASSFNGGYEQYF.

This chain links TRBV10-3 with TRBJ2-7; 9 bases line up with TRBD2. Germline V CDR1 and CDR2: ENHRY, SYGVKD. The CDR3 covers 11 residues. V was pared by 10 bases and J by 12 bases, with 10 bases of the junction left unmatched. Written as DNA, the CDR3 is TGTGCCACCACAGCGGGAGGCAATCCGTACTTC. Encoded protein: CATTAGGNPYF.

This CDR3 is CASSEVHRGHGYTF. In DNA form, the CDR3 reads TGTGCCAGCAGTGAAGTCCACAGGGGGCATGGCTACACCTTC. J is TRBJ1-2 and V is TRBV2, with 9 nucleotides matching TRBD1. V lost 1 base and J lost 6; bases outside the gene matches: 3. The CDR3 contains 14 residues. From germline, CDR1 is SNHLY and CDR2 FYNNEI.

V gene TRBV15 combines with J gene TRBJ2-3; unclear D gene. CDR1 and CDR2 from the germline V gene are LNHNV and YYDKDF (reference sequence). V lost 10 bases, J lost 2 bases, and 10 bases lay in between. CDR3 size: 12 residues. In DNA form, the CDR3 reads TGTGCCAGCCGAGGCGTCACAGATACGCAGTATTTT. Translated, it gives CASRGVTDTQYF.

The V and J genes are TRBV6-5 and TRBJ1-2; D not resolved. Germline assignment: CDR1 MNHEY and CDR2 SVGAGI. The CDR3 spans 13 residues. V gave up 0 bases and J gave up 7 bases, with 9 bases separating them. Written as DNA, the CDR3 is TGTGCCAGCAGTTACTCCCGGCTATCTGGCTACACCTTC. This translates into CASSYSRLSGYTF.

The V and J genes are TRBV27 and TRBJ2-7; D call uncertain. Germline assignment: CDR1 MNHEY and CDR2 SMNVEV (reference sequence). The CDR3 extends over 14 amino acids. V lost 2 bases and J 0 bases, leaving 8 bases between the germline ends. The CDR3 protein is CASSLMTDSYEQYF. In DNA, the CDR3 is TGTGCCAGCAGTTTAATGACGGACTCCTACGAGCAGTACTTC.

The chain carries TRBV11-2 and TRBJ1-4; D unresolved. The V end was cut by 2 bases, the J end by 7 bases, with 14 bases between. The length of the CDR3 is 15 residues. The V gene's germline CDR1 is SGHAT and CDR2 FQNNGV. CDR3 nucleotides: TGTGCCAGCAGCTTACTGCCTGGTCTGCCTGAAAAACTGTTTTTT. It encodes CASSLLPGLPEKLFF.

Regarding this clone: Other nucleotide sequences from this sample produce the same CDR3. The chain couples TRBV11-2 to TRBJ2-1; 11 nucleotides line up with TRBD2. CDR1 is SGHAT and CDR2 is FQNNGV in the germline V gene. J lost 4 bases, V lost 1 base, and 3 bases had no gene match. This CDR3 spans 16 amino acids. Here the CDR3 reads CASSLGLAGSYNEQFF. The CDR3 nucleotides are TGTGCCAGCAGCTTAGGACTAGCGGGATCTTACAATGAGCAGTTCTTC.

The chain has TRBV28 and TRBJ1-4, with D tentatively TRBD1 (5 bases). Germline values: CDR1 MDHEN, CDR2 SYDVKM. Trimming removed 6 bases from V and 6 bases from J, with 14 bases in between. The CDR3 is 14 residues long. CDR3 in amino acids: CASRGGAAHEKLFF. The CDR3, as DNA: TGTGCCAGCAGAGGAGGGGCCGCTCATGAAAAACTGTTTTTT.

This chain uses TRBV5-8 with TRBJ1-4; D might be TRBD1 (5 bases). The germline V and J ends were trimmed by 1 base and 4 bases, with 11 bases remaining between them. Germline assignment: CDR1 SGHTS and CDR2 YDEGEE. The CDR3 runs 15 residues. As DNA, the CDR3 is TGTGCCAGCAGCTTGAGCGGGGGGGTTAATGAAAAACTGTTTTTT. Translated, it gives CASSLSGGVNEKLFF.

The V gene is TRBV9, the J gene TRBJ2-3; 10 bases match TRBD2. After removal of 3 bases from V and 1 base from J, the junction contained 8 bases not matched to a gene. The germline gives CDR1 SGDLS, CDR2 YYNGEE. This CDR3 comprises 17 residues. This CDR3 reads CASSAHSSGRGTDTQYF. CDR3 DNA: TGTGCCAGCAGCGCCCATTCGAGCGGGAGGGGCACAGATACGCAGTATTTT.

Points on this clone: Other DNA sequences within the sample encode an identical CDR3. The chain has TRBV28 and TRBJ2-7; D call uncertain. Germline CDR1 and CDR2: MDHEN and SYDVKM. CDR3 length: 11 amino acids. The germline V and J ends were trimmed by 2 bases and 5 bases, with 4 bases remaining between them. CDR3 region: CASSLLDEQYF. The CDR3 coding sequence is TGTGCCAGCAGTTTACTTGACGAGCAGTACTTC.

The rearrangement uses TRBV28 and TRBJ2-2, with TRBD1 as a possible D gene (5 bases). Trimming pared 6 bases from V and 3 bases from J, leaving 14 bases between. CDR3 length: 15 amino acids. The germline V gene has CDR1 MDHEN and CDR2 SYDVKM. In DNA form, the CDR3 reads TGTGCCAGCAGCTGGGTAGGGGCGTACACCGGGGAGCTGTTTTTT. Encoded protein: CASSWVGAYTGELFF.

The CDR3, as DNA: TGTGCCAGCAGCTTGCAACTAGCGGGAGGCCCGAACACCGGGGAGCTGTTTTTT. Translation gives CASSLQLAGGPNTGELFF. V usage is TRBV5-6 and J usage is TRBJ2-2; 12 bases are shared with TRBD2. Germline loops: CDR1 SGHDT, CDR2 YYEEEE. The J segment lost 0 bases and the V segment lost 1 base, leaving 4 bases of the junction unmatched. The CDR3 has 18 residues. Looking up the rest from reference TRBV5-6 and TRBJ2-2 gives the full variable domain: DAGVTQSPTHLIKTRGQQVTLRCSPKSGHDTVSWYQQALGQGPQFIFQYYEEEERQRGNFPDRFSGHQFPNYSSELNVNALLLGDSALYLCASSLQLAGGPNTGELFFGEGSRLTVL.

The V and J genes are TRBV4-3 and TRBJ2-7; a possible D gene is TRBD1 (6 bases). The CDR3 consists of 16 residues. V lost 1 base and J lost 3, with 16 bases in between. Germline lookup yields CDR1 LGHNA and CDR2 YSLEER. The CDR3 loop is CASSQAYRDKDYEQYF. DNA of the CDR3: TGCGCCAGCAGCCAAGCTTATCGGGACAAAGACTACGAGCAGTACTTC.

The V call is TRBV27, the J call TRBJ2-1; no reliable D call. Trimming shortened V by 11 bases and J by 0 bases, and 11 bases separated the two germline ends. CDR3 size: 13 residues. From germline, CDR1 is MNHEY and CDR2 SMNVEV (reference sequence). The CDR3, as DNA: TGTGCCGCCAGGCCCCGCTCCTACAATGAGCAGTTCTTC. Encoded protein: CAARPRSYNEQFF.

The V and J genes are TRBV7-6 and TRBJ2-3; TRBD2 agrees at 10 bases. Germline CDR1 reads SGHVS; CDR2 reads FNYEAQ. V was clipped by 5 bases and J by 0 bases; unmatched bases: 5. This CDR3 has 16 residues. The CDR3 reads CASSLSSGGSTDTQYF. CDR3 nucleotide sequence: TGTGCCAGCAGCCTGTCTAGCGGGGGAAGCACAGATACGCAGTATTTT.

This clone was seen a single time. V gene TRBV5-6 combines with J gene TRBJ2-2, with 7 bases that match TRBD1. This CDR3 spans 17 amino acids. Per the germline V gene, CDR1 is SGHDT and CDR2 is YYEEEE. V dropped 4 bases and J dropped 3; count of bases not matched to a gene: 12. CDR3: CASSVVRGLGYTGELFF. Here the CDR3 DNA reads TGTGCCAGCAGCGTTGTCAGGGGGTTAGGTTACACCGGGGAGCTGTTTTTT. Based on the CDR3 plus reference TRBV5-6 and TRBJ2-2, the full variable domain is DAGVTQSPTHLIKTRGQQVTLRCSPKSGHDTVSWYQQALGQGPQFIFQYYEEEERQRGNFPDRFSGHQFPNYSSELNVNALLLGDSALYLCASSVVRGLGYTGELFFGEGSRLTVL.

Comment on this clone: Other DNA sequences of this sample code for an identical CDR3. This chain joins TRBV28 and TRBJ1-1; D gene uncertain. V dropped 0 bases and J dropped 3 bases, with 11 bases sitting between them. The CDR3 covers 15 residues. Germline V lookup: CDR1 MDHEN, CDR2 SYDVKM. The CDR3 is CASSLWEGSDTEAFF. CDR3 sequence (DNA): TGTGCCAGCAGTTTATGGGAGGGCTCGGACACTGAAGCTTTCTTT.

The chain carries TRBV6-6 and TRBJ2-3; tentative D call: TRBD2 (6 bases). In germline, CDR1 is MNHNY, CDR2 SVGAGI (reference sequence). Trimming shortened V by 2 bases and J by 1 base, and 13 bases separated the two germline ends. CDR3 length: 16 amino acids. CDR3 DNA: TGTGCCAGCAGTTACACCGTCGGGACTGGCACAGATACGCAGTATTTT. Its protein product is CASSYTVGTGTDTQYF.

The chain joins TRBV13 to TRBJ2-5; no firm D call. Germline values: CDR1 PRHDT, CDR2 FYEKMQ (reference sequence). V lost 6 bases and J 5 bases, leaving 16 bases between the germline ends. This CDR3 contains 14 residues. The CDR3 nucleotides are TGTGCCAGCAGTCGTAGTAGGCTTACGGAGACCCAGTACTTC. The encoded protein is CASSRSRLTETQYF.

The chain combines TRBV27 with TRBJ2-3; TRBD1 or TRBD2 may be the D gene (5 bases each). Trimming pared 5 bases from V and 1 base from J, leaving 13 bases between. The CDR3 runs to 15 residues. The V gene's germline CDR1 is MNHEY and CDR2 SMNVEV (reference sequence). The CDR3: CASSGQRDRTDTQYF. The CDR3 DNA is TGTGCCAGCAGTGGACAACGGGACCGCACAGATACGCAGTATTTT.

For the CDR3, the DNA is TGTGCCTGGAGGACTAAGCGGGATTACAATGAGCAGTTCTTC. This sequence encodes CAWRTKRDYNEQFF. The rearrangement uses TRBV30 and TRBJ2-1; 7 bases line up with TRBD2. Germline assignment: CDR1 GTSNPN and CDR2 SVGIG (reference sequence). Trimming took 3 bases from V and 4 from J; bases not matched to a gene: 6. The CDR3 has 14 residues.

This chain links TRBV7-3 with TRBJ2-1, with 7 bases matching TRBD1. Per the germline V gene, CDR1 is SGHTA and CDR2 is FQGTGA. Germline trimming cut 5 bases from V and 8 bases from J; bases unmatched to any gene: 18. The CDR3 loop spans 17 amino acids. The DNA for the CDR3 is TGTGCCAGCAGCCCCCGATACTTGACAGGGACCAGGGATGAGCAGTTCTTC. It specifies CASSPRYLTGTRDEQFF.